This T cell receptor beta chain was observed in a study of blood T cells in healthy people across ages. A J-beta primer mix and a sample-barcoded 5' primer were used in a second PCR of about 7 to 11 cycles. TCRdb used MiXCR to reprocess the 5' RACE reads, holding one entry per CDR3 protein. Of about 680,000 distinct CDR3 sequences detected, around 48% appear once; the ten largest clones hold roughly a third. This CDR3 has 12 amino acids. Germline lookup yields CDR1 SQVTM and CDR2 ANQGSEA. V was cut by 7 bases and J by 4 bases, with 13 bases left in between. The J gene is TRBJ2-5, the V gene TRBV29-1; possibly TRBD1 for D (5 bases). The sequence derives from a woman aged 60-70 years in good health. The sample taken for sequencing was blood. CDR3 DNA: TGCAGCGGCTCAACAGGAGTAGAGACCCAGTACTTC. Amino acids: CSGSTGVETQYF.